Listed below are T cell receptor beta chains from one sample, sequenced in a study of blood T cell repertoires in COVID-19. This table comes from immunoSEQ multiplex PCR, and its TCRdb copy is limited to in-frame clones, with some not included. The sample carries approximately 130,000 clones, 85% recorded once. What was sequenced was peripheral blood. The receptors were gathered from a human donor in a cohort sampled during active COVID-19. CDR3s include the opening cysteine and the closing phenylalanine or tryptophan. A D gene is named only where the DNA matches it firmly. The listing skips clone size in some rows; elsewhere it reads once, few, many or a size class.

d_gene: NA
v_gene: TRBV5-6
abundance: NA
j_gene: TRBJ2-3
CDR3nt: TGTGCCAGCAGCTCTACTAGTATTGCAGATACGCAGTATTTT
CDR3aa: CASSSTSIADTQYF

d_gene: NA
v_gene: TRBV25-1
abundance: NA
j_gene: TRBJ2-3
CDR3nt: TGTGCCAGCAGCGAAGCAGGGTTCACAGATACGCAGTATTTT
CDR3aa: CASSEAGFTDTQYF

d_gene: NA
v_gene: TRBV10-3
abundance: NA
j_gene: TRBJ1-2
CDR3nt: TGTGCCATCAGTGAGTCGATATCCGGTGACAGCTTCTATGGCTACACCTTC
CDR3aa: CAISESISGDSFYGYTF

d_gene: TRBD1
v_gene: TRBV3-1/TRBV3-2
abundance: few
j_gene: TRBJ1-2
CDR3nt: TGTGCCAGCAGCCAAGGGACAGGGGAAAGGTGGAACTATGGCTACACCTTC
CDR3aa: CASSQGTGERWNYGYTF

d_gene: NA
v_gene: TRBV20-1
abundance: many
j_gene: TRBJ1-6
CDR3nt: TGCAGTGCTAGTGACGCGAGCTCCTATAATTCACCCCTCCACTTT
CDR3aa: CSASDASSYNSPLHF

d_gene: NA
v_gene: TRBV7-2
abundance: NA
j_gene: TRBJ2-3
CDR3nt: TGTGCCAGCAGCTTAGCGACCGGGATGCAAGATACGCAGTATTTT
CDR3aa: CASSLATGMQDTQYF

d_gene: NA
v_gene: TRBV2
abundance: NA
j_gene: TRBJ1-2
CDR3nt: TGTGCCAGCAGTGCCAACATGGGCCCCTATGGCTACACCTTC
CDR3aa: CASSANMGPYGYTF

d_gene: TRBD1
v_gene: TRBV27
abundance: once
j_gene: TRBJ2-7
CDR3nt: TGTGCCAGCAGCAAAGGACAGGGCATCACCTACGAGCAGTACTTC
CDR3aa: CASSKGQGITYEQYF

d_gene: NA
v_gene: TRBV13
abundance: NA
j_gene: TRBJ2-5
CDR3nt: TGTGCCAGCAGCCGCGAAGAGACCCAGTACTTC
CDR3aa: CASSREETQYF

d_gene: NA
v_gene: TRBV4-1
abundance: NA
j_gene: TRBJ2-1
CDR3nt: TGCGCCAGCAGTCACCCAGGGCAGAAGCCCTACAATGAGCAGTTCTTC
CDR3aa: CASSHPGQKPYNEQFF

d_gene: NA
v_gene: TRBV30
abundance: NA
j_gene: TRBJ2-3
CDR3nt: TGTGCCTGGAGTGTACAGGGCTTCACAGATACGCAGTATTTT
CDR3aa: CAWSVQGFTDTQYF

d_gene: NA
v_gene: TRBV12-3/TRBV12-4
abundance: NA
j_gene: TRBJ2-3
CDR3nt: TGTGCCAGCAGTTTGCGGGGCACAGATACGCAGTATTTT
CDR3aa: CASSLRGTDTQYF

d_gene: NA
v_gene: TRBV27
abundance: NA
j_gene: TRBJ1-6
CDR3nt: TGTGCCAGCAGTTTATTTGGGGGGAGCTATAATTCACCCCTCCACTTT
CDR3aa: CASSLFGGSYNSPLHF

d_gene: NA
v_gene: TRBV7-3
abundance: NA
j_gene: TRBJ2-1
CDR3nt: TGTGCCAGCAGCTTAACGTCGGGGGTAGGTCTCACAGATGAGCAGTTCTTC
CDR3aa: CASSLTSGVGLTDEQFF

d_gene: TRBD1
v_gene: TRBV6-1
abundance: NA
j_gene: TRBJ2-3
CDR3nt: TGTGCCAGCAGTGATAGGCCAGGGGGTGCAGATACGCAGTATTTT
CDR3aa: CASSDRPGGADTQYF

d_gene: TRBD1
v_gene: TRBV4-3
abundance: NA
j_gene: TRBJ1-4
CDR3nt: TGCGCCAGCAGCCAAGGGGGACAGGGCTTTAATGAAAAACTGTTTTTT
CDR3aa: CASSQGGQGFNEKLFF

d_gene: NA
v_gene: TRBV20-1
abundance: NA
j_gene: TRBJ2-1
CDR3nt: TGCAGTGCTAGAGTATTGTCCGAGCAGTTCTTC
CDR3aa: CSARVLSEQFF

d_gene: TRBD2
v_gene: TRBV10-2
abundance: NA
j_gene: TRBJ2-2
CDR3nt: TGCGCCAGCAGTGGCCCCGGGACTAGCCCCGGGGAGCTGTTTTTT
CDR3aa: CASSGPGTSPGELFF

d_gene: TRBD1
v_gene: TRBV2
abundance: few
j_gene: TRBJ2-2
CDR3nt: TGTGCCAGCCGCTCCGGGACAGGGGCCGGGGAGCTGTTTTTT
CDR3aa: CASRSGTGAGELFF

d_gene: NA
v_gene: TRBV29-1
abundance: few
j_gene: TRBJ2-2
CDR3nt: TGCAGCGTTGACAGGGGCACACCCGGGGAGCTGTTTTTT
CDR3aa: CSVDRGTPGELFF

d_gene: NA
v_gene: TRBV7-2
abundance: NA
j_gene: TRBJ2-7
CDR3nt: TGTGCCAGCAGCTTAGACTTCAACGAGCAGTACTTC
CDR3aa: CASSLDFNEQYF

d_gene: NA
v_gene: TRBV24-1
abundance: once
j_gene: TRBJ2-3
CDR3nt: TGTGCCACCAGTGACCCTCTAGTGTTCACAGATACGCAGTATTTT
CDR3aa: CATSDPLVFTDTQYF